One and the same sample provided the 27 T cell receptor beta chains below, sequenced in a study of T-cell reconstitution after alpha-beta-depleted transplantation in children. Unique molecular identifiers tagged the TCRbeta library. TCRdb ran MiXCR on the PCR reads and lists one entry per CDR3 protein. The sample holds 600,000 or so distinct CDR3 sequences, about 21% seen once. Sequenced material: PBMCs, mostly from graft donor cells, taken 360 days after TCRalphabeta/CD19-depleted stem cell transplant. All receptors derive from a boy in the first two years of life who had a stem cell transplant for acute myeloid leukemia, so the T cells may come from the graft donor.

This clonotype was seen a handful of times. This chain uses TRBV4-3 with TRBJ2-7; D might be TRBD2 (5 bases). Germline V gene data show CDR1 as LGHNA and CDR2 as YSLEER. V was shortened by 2 bases and J by 5 bases, with 16 bases between the two germline ends. The CDR3 is 15 amino acids. CDR3 DNA sequence: TGCGCCAGCAGCCAAAATAGCGCTAGCTTCAACGAGCAGTACTTC. It codes for CASSQNSASFNEQYF.

This clonotype appeared many times. The rearrangement joins TRBV12-3 or TRBV12-4 to TRBJ2-5; 8 positions agree with TRBD1. The CDR3 totals 14 residues. J gave up 2 bases and V 5 bases, and 4 bases lay outside the gene matches. The DNA of the CDR3 is TGTGCCAGCAGTACCGGGACAGGACAAGAGACCCAGTACTTC. This sequence encodes CASSTGTGQETQYF.

The rearrangement joins TRBV12-3 or TRBV12-4 to TRBJ2-2; D could derive from TRBD1 or TRBD2 (5 bases each). This CDR3 spans 15 amino acids. The V end was cut by 3 bases, the J end by 4 bases, with 12 bases between. CDR3 bases: TGTGCCAGCAGTTTCAGCGCAGGGAGCACCGGGGAGCTGTTTTTT. It yields the protein CASSFSAGSTGELFF.

The chain links TRBV10-2 to TRBJ1-5; TRBD1 aligns across 9 bases. The V and J ends lost 4 bases and 4 bases, in that order; junction bases with no gene match: 5. This CDR3 is 15 amino acids long. Germline CDR1 is WSHSY and CDR2 is SAAADI. This chain's CDR3 is CASSGVDRGNQPQHF. In DNA form, the CDR3 reads TGCGCCAGCAGTGGAGTGGACAGGGGAAATCAGCCCCAGCATTTT.

This clonotype showed up many times. This chain joins TRBV20-1 and TRBJ2-5; no firm D call. The CDR3 spans 15 residues. Deletions cut 2 bases from V and 4 bases from J, with 17 bases between. Germline V gene lookup returns CDR1 DFQATT and CDR2 SNEGSKA (reference sequence). The CDR3 sequence is CSARSARVAGETQYF. For the CDR3, the DNA is TGCAGTGCTAGATCCGCACGAGTAGCAGGAGAGACCCAGTACTTC.

This clonotype was seen only a few times. The chain carries TRBV7-2 and TRBJ2-7; D call uncertain. The CDR3 runs to 14 residues. Trimming removed 0 bases at V and 1 base at J, with 7 bases between. CDR1 is SGHTA and CDR2 is FQGNSA in the germline V gene. CDR3 DNA sequence: TGTGCCAGCAGCTTAGCTCGGTTTTCCTACGAGCAGTACTTC. Translating it yields CASSLARFSYEQYF.

The V gene is TRBV6-1, the J gene TRBJ1-6, with 9 bases that match TRBD1. Unmatched junction bases numbered 3, after V lost 1 base and J lost 8 bases. CDR1 is MNHNS and CDR2 is SASEGT in the germline V gene. CDR3 size: 15 residues. The CDR3 sequence: CASSEVGQGDSPLHF. The CDR3 nucleotides read TGTGCCAGCAGTGAAGTGGGACAGGGTGATTCACCCCTCCACTTT.

This clonotype was seen many times. This chain joins TRBV12-3 or TRBV12-4 and TRBJ1-2, with a possible D match to TRBD1 (6 bases). V was cut by 10 bases and J by 6 bases, with 9 bases left in between. The length of the CDR3 is 10 residues. CDR3 amino acids: CATRGNGYTF. CDR3 DNA: TGTGCCACGAGGGGGAATGGCTACACCTTC.

The rearrangement uses TRBV6-1 and TRBJ1-1, with 9 bases lining up with TRBD1. Germline lookup yields CDR1 MNHNS and CDR2 SASEGT. V trimming: 10 bases; J trimming: 7 bases; junction bases outside the gene matches: 13. The CDR3 contains 14 residues. Here the CDR3 DNA reads TGTGCCATACTTAATAGGGACAGGGAGAATGAAGCTTTCTTT. It encodes CAILNRDRENEAFF.

This clonotype was recorded many times. V gene TRBV12-3 or TRBV12-4 combines with J gene TRBJ2-1, with TRBD2 matching over 9 bases. J was trimmed by 6 bases and V by 5 bases; bases with no gene match: 8. CDR3 length: 15 residues. Written as DNA, the CDR3 is TGTGCCAGCAGTCCGCGGGGGGGCGGTTTCAATGAGCAGTTCTTC. Protein sequence: CASSPRGGGFNEQFF.

This clonotype was detected many times. This sequence joins TRBV6-2 or TRBV6-3 and TRBJ1-1; D unresolved. The CDR3 is 15 residues long. V was clipped by 7 bases and J by 0 bases, with 15 bases between them. Germline V gene data show CDR1 as MNHEY and CDR2 as SVGEGT. The CDR3 protein is CASNQHFSMNTEAFF. The CDR3 region has the DNA TGTGCCAGCAACCAACACTTCTCCATGAACACTGAAGCTTTCTTT.

V is TRBV20-1 and J is TRBJ1-1, with D perhaps TRBD1 (5 bases). The germline gives CDR1 DFQATT, CDR2 SNEGSKA (reference sequence). V shed 3 bases and J shed 7 bases, with 18 bases lying between them. CDR3 size: 14 residues. The DNA of the CDR3 is TGCAGTGCTAGTTTCGGGGCGGGCGGAAGTGAAGCTTTCTTT. It encodes CSASFGAGGSEAFF.

This clonotype was seen at least ten times. The chain carries TRBV12-3 or TRBV12-4 and TRBJ1-4; D gene ambiguous. The CDR3 totals 12 residues. V was trimmed by 2 bases and J by 11 bases, leaving 9 bases between them. The CDR3 loop is CASSLRPRKLFF. The CDR3 region has the DNA TGTGCCAGCAGTTTAAGGCCCAGGAAACTGTTTTTT.

This clonotype was counted only a few times. This chain links TRBV11-2 with TRBJ2-1, with D hard to call. This CDR3 has 12 residues. With 8 bases removed from V and 3 bases from J, the gap between germline ends came to 8 bases. Germline CDR1 reads SGHAT; CDR2 reads FQNNGV. This CDR3 is CASRTVYNEQFF. In nucleotides, the CDR3 is TGTGCCAGCCGAACCGTCTACAATGAGCAGTTCTTC.

The genes are TRBV5-1 and TRBJ2-5; D ambiguous. From germline, CDR1 is SGHRS and CDR2 YFSETQ. This CDR3 has 14 amino acids. V was trimmed by 1 base and J by 2 bases, leaving 9 bases between them. CDR3 in DNA: TGCGCCAGCAGCTTGAAGCTCAATCAAGAGACCCAGTACTTC. Its translation is CASSLKLNQETQYF.

This clonotype occurred a few times. This chain joins TRBV20-1 and TRBJ2-3, with 8 bases lining up with TRBD1. J lost 1 base, V lost 5 bases, and 5 bases had no gene match. Germline V gene lookup returns CDR1 DFQATT and CDR2 SNEGSKA (reference sequence). The CDR3 is 14 amino acids. DNA for the CDR3: TGCAGTGCTGTTCGGACAGGGCGCACAGATACGCAGTATTTT. This sequence encodes CSAVRTGRTDTQYF.

This clonotype was observed a handful of times. V gene TRBV7-3 combines with J gene TRBJ2-1, with a tentative D call TRBD1 (5 bases). Trimming removed 5 bases at V and 5 bases at J, with 10 bases between. CDR1 and CDR2 from the germline V gene are SGHTA and FQGTGA. The CDR3 is 13 residues long. CDR3 nucleotide sequence: TGTGCCAGCAGCCTGGGGCAGGACAATGAGCAGTTCTTC. Protein: CASSLGQDNEQFF. The full variable domain, completed using reference TRBV7-3 and TRBJ2-1, is GAGVSQTPSNKVTEKGKYVELRCDPISGHTALYWYRQSLGQGPEFLIYFQGTGAADDSGLPNDRFFAVRPEGSVSTLKIQRTERGDSAVYLCASSLGQDNEQFFGPGTRLTVL.

This clonotype was recorded a few times. J is TRBJ2-5 and V is TRBV20-1; the D gene is possibly TRBD1 (5 bases). The CDR3 covers 14 residues. Germline V gene lookup returns CDR1 DFQATT and CDR2 SNEGSKA (reference sequence). V lost 3 bases to trimming and J lost 1 base, with 12 bases between them. CDR3 DNA sequence: TGCAGTGCTAGCCCCGTAGACAGCCAAGAGACCCAGTACTTC. Its protein is CSASPVDSQETQYF.

The J gene is TRBJ1-1, the V gene TRBV12-3 or TRBV12-4; 7 bases line up with TRBD1. CDR3 length: 14 residues. Unmatched junction bases numbered 3, after V lost 0 bases and J lost 5 bases. CDR3 DNA: TGTGCCAGCAGTTTAGCCTACAGGGGTACTGAAGCTTTCTTT. Translated: CASSLAYRGTEAFF.

CDR3 loop: CAWKRGQFF. CDR3 sequence (DNA): TGTGCCTGGAAGCGAGGGCAGTTCTTC. This chain uses TRBV30 with TRBJ2-1; no clear D. The V and J ends lost 4 bases and 12 bases respectively, with 7 bases between them. The CDR3 extends over 9 amino acids. Germline V gene data show CDR1 as GTSNPN and CDR2 as SVGIG (reference sequence).

The chain links TRBV6-5 to TRBJ2-1, with D maybe TRBD2 (5 bases). CDR1 and CDR2 from the germline V gene are MNHEY and SVGAGI. The CDR3 is made up of 14 amino acids. With 2 bases removed from V and 12 bases from J, the gap between germline ends came to 17 bases. Here the CDR3 reads CASSYPNSGMRQFF. In nucleotides, the CDR3 is TGTGCCAGCAGTTACCCCAACTCCGGGATGAGGCAGTTCTTC.

This clonotype came up many times. The J gene is TRBJ2-5, the V gene TRBV20-1; D may correspond to TRBD1 or TRBD2 (5 bases each). The V gene's germline CDR1 is DFQATT and CDR2 SNEGSKA (reference sequence). V shed 0 bases and J shed 1 base, with 15 bases lying between them. The CDR3 sequence is 16 residues long. CDR3 residues: CSARDPTRGLQETQYF. CDR3 bases: TGCAGTGCTAGAGATCCCACCCGGGGCCTCCAAGAGACCCAGTACTTC.

This clonotype appeared many times. One end of the junction fails to match germline, which may point to a read error. This sequence joins TRBV20-1 and TRBJ2-5, with 11 bases fitting TRBD2. Looked up from germline, CDR1 is DFQATT and CDR2 is SNEGSKA (reference sequence). This CDR3 spans 15 amino acids. CDR3 in amino acids: CSARGLGLADPPWAF. The CDR3 DNA sequence: TGCAGTGCTAGAGGCCTGGGACTAGCGGACCCTCCGTGGGCCTTC.

This clonotype was recorded once. The CDR3 sequence: CASSSGTGAFSTDTQYF. In DNA form, the CDR3 reads TGTGCCAGCAGCTCCGGGACAGGGGCCTTTTCCACAGATACGCAGTATTTT. The chain is built from TRBV11-3 and TRBJ2-3; 10 bases are shared with TRBD1. CDR1 is SGHNT and CDR2 is YENEEA in the germline V gene. The V gene end was trimmed by 4 bases and the J gene end by 2 bases; junction bases not matched to a gene: 9. The CDR3 spans 17 residues.

This clonotype was counted ten times or more. This chain connects TRBV12-3 or TRBV12-4 to TRBJ1-1; D is ambiguous. Trimming took off 7 bases at V and 5 bases at J, with 8 bases between the two ends. The CDR3 loop spans 11 amino acids. DNA of the CDR3: TGTGCCAGCATAGGTGGTACTGAAGCTTTCTTT. Protein product: CASIGGTEAFF.

This clonotype showed up just a few times. The CDR3 nucleotides are TGTGCCAGCAGCATCAGGGGGTTCCAGTTCGGTGAGCAGTTCTTC. Translated, it gives CASSIRGFQFGEQFF. V is TRBV21-1 and J is TRBJ2-1; the tabulated D call, TRBD1, remains unverified against the DNA. TRBV21-1 is a pseudogene segment. CDR3 size: 15 residues.

V and J are TRBV9 and TRBJ2-3, with D perhaps TRBD2 (6 bases). Trimming removed 0 bases at V and 6 bases at J, with 11 bases between. Germline V lookup: CDR1 SGDLS, CDR2 YYNGEE. The CDR3 sequence is 14 residues long. The CDR3 region is CASSVAGEEDTQYF. The CDR3 DNA reads TGTGCCAGCAGCGTAGCGGGGGAAGAGGATACGCAGTATTTT.